The 5 T cell receptor beta chains in this list originate from one sample, sequenced in a study of blood T cell repertoires in COVID-19. The repertoire was sequenced with immunoSEQ multiplex PCR; TCRdb's copy has only in-frame clones and lacks some. The sample includes 130,000 or so clones, approximately 86% seen only once; the top ten take about 1.6%. The sample consisted of peripheral blood. The receptors shown here come from a woman in her sixties with acute or convalescent COVID-19.

The chain recombines TRBV10-1 with TRBJ2-5, with a tentative D call TRBD1 (6 bases). V shed 7 bases and J shed 5 bases, with 14 bases lying between them. This CDR3 spans 13 amino acids. Germline V lookup: CDR1 WNHNN, CDR2 SYGVQD (reference sequence). The CDR3 sequence: CASIGQFQETQYF. CDR3 DNA: TGCGCCAGCATCGGACAGTTCCAGGAGACCCAGTACTTC.

The CDR3 sequence is CSAKREIEYEQYF. CDR3 DNA: TGCAGCGCCAAGAGAGAAATCGAGTACGAGCAGTACTTC. The V call is TRBV29-1, the J call TRBJ2-7; D gene unclear. Trimming took 7 bases from V and 4 from J, leaving 17 bases between them. Germline assignment: CDR1 SQVTM and CDR2 ANQGSEA. This CDR3 spans 13 amino acids.

This clone was detected once. The V and J genes are TRBV19 and TRBJ1-1, with D perhaps matching TRBD1 (5 bases). Germline V gene lookup returns CDR1 LNHDA and CDR2 SQIVND (reference sequence). With 4 bases removed from V and 6 bases from J, the gap between germline ends came to 12 bases. The CDR3 length is 13 residues. The CDR3, as DNA: TGTGCCAGTAGTACAACCGGGACTGCTGAAGCTTTCTTT. This encodes CASSTTGTAEAFF.

This sequence joins TRBV23-1 and TRBJ1-4; maybe TRBD1 (5 bases). TRBV23-1 is recorded as an ORF, its role being uncertain. CDR3 length: 17 residues. V lost 0 bases and J 7 bases, leaving 18 bases between the germline ends. CDR3 sequence reads: CASSQSGGAVITEKLFF. In nucleotides, the CDR3 is TGCGCCAGCAGTCAATCCGGAGGGGCCGTGATTACTGAAAAACTGTTTTTT.

The CDR3 region is CASTRRSGNTIYF. CDR3 coding DNA: TGTGCCAGCACCCGGAGGAGTGGAAACACCATATATTTT. The rearrangement links TRBV6-5 to TRBJ1-3; D is undetermined. CDR3 length equals 13 residues. V was pared by 7 bases and J by 3 bases, with 10 bases between. Germline V gene sequence: CDR1 MNHEY, CDR2 SVGAGI.